This T cell receptor (beta chain) comes out of a study of T cells in Graves' hyperthyroidism and ophthalmopathy. Whole-study context: Upon initial diagnosis and before any treatment, peripheral blood was collected.

V gave up 5 bases and J gave up 6 bases, with 8 bases separating them. The CDR3 is 12 residues long. Germline V lookup: CDR1 SEHNR, CDR2 FQNEAQ (reference sequence). This clonotype was counted a few times. Researchers amplified the TCR beta CDR3 regions from RNA transcripts. HTBI primers were used for first-round RT-PCR of the TCR CDR3. From the multiplex PCR reads, TCRdb called clonotypes with MiXCR, one entry per CDR3 protein. The sample lists 300,000 to 500,000 distinct CDR3 sequences; about 14% were seen once. The sample consisted of blood. The V call is TRBV7-9, the J call TRBJ2-1; a weak D match, TRBD2 (5 bases). This clonotype was sampled from a man in his fifties or sixties with Graves' ophthalmopathy. The CDR3 loop reads CASSKGLNEQFF. CDR3 coding DNA: TGTGCCAGCAGCAAAGGACTCAATGAGCAGTTCTTC. The full variable domain, rest sourced from reference TRBV7-9 and TRBJ2-1, is DTGVSQNPRHKITKRGQNVTFRCDPISEHNRLYWYRQTLGQGPEFLTYFQNEAQLEKSRLLSDRFSAERPKGSFSTLEIQRTEQGDSAMYLCASSKGLNEQFFGPGTRLTVL.